This T cell receptor beta chain was captured by sequencing in a study of OX40 agonist ivuxolimab in advanced cancers. At the level of the whole study: Ivuxolimab was a fully human IgG2 agonistic monoclonal antibody targeting the costimulatory receptor OX40 (CD134). The purpose of peripheral TCRbeta sequencing was to test whether ivuxolimab changed TCR sequence diversity and led to clonal T-cell expansion. A male proportion of under 85% and a mean age of approximately 58 years, ranging from roughly 23 to 90, were recorded for the dose-escalation cohort. Patients were allowed to have had prior anti-PD-1, anti-PD-L1 or anti-CTLA-4 therapy, and approximately 40% of the dose-escalation patients had been treated with checkpoint inhibitors. Among the 52 dose-escalation patients, 19 had hepatocellular carcinoma, about 15 melanoma, 9 renal cell carcinoma and 9 head and neck cancer. Three dose-escalation patients achieved partial responses, one with hepatocellular carcinoma and two with cutaneous melanoma. Intravenous ivuxolimab was administered to patients every 2 weeks at six dose levels: 0.01, 0.1, 0.3, 1.5, 3 and 10 mg/kg. The paper reports the monotherapy dose-escalation portion (N ≈ 50 patients) of the phase I ivuxolimab trial.

A note on this clone: Its cognate antigen has yet to be identified. No base qualities exist here, and no much larger clone lies one base off it.

What the study reported, not specific to this receptor: After ivuxolimab, expanded clones were on average more numerous among CD8+ T cells than among CD4+ T cells. Which antigens the clonally expanded peripheral T cells were specific for was not determined. Partial responders in the 0.1-3.0 mg/kg groups had among the lowest normalized peripheral clonal expansion, especially among CD8+ T cells. At doses of 0.1 to 3.0 mg/kg, clonal expansion of both CD4+ and CD8+ blood T cells was observed from baseline to week 6. Low levels of normalized T-cell clonal expansion were also seen in some nonresponding patients.

The trial excluded patients who had a history of autoimmune disease or were on systemic immunosuppression. In every dose cohort, peripheral blood was drawn for TCR sequencing at baseline, cycle 4 day 1, and cycle 7 day 1. The samples were drawn from a first-in-human, open-label, multicenter phase I dose-escalation trial of ivuxolimab. Adults with locally advanced or metastatic melanoma, renal cell carcinoma, hepatocellular carcinoma or head and neck squamous cell carcinoma were enrolled in the trial. Before TCR sequencing, CD4+ T cells and CD8+ T cells from peripheral blood were sorted into separate populations. Inclusive of the bounding cysteine and phenylalanine, the CDR3 is 15 residues long. Just CDR3 DNA is preserved here, 45 bases in frame from base 1. Sequences ENHRY (CDR1) and SYGVKD (CDR2) are obtained from the germline V gene. V is pruned by 5 bases and J by 6 bases, leaving 6 bases of the junction without a gene match.

Genomic DNA was extracted from sorted cells for sequencing of the TCRbeta CDR3 region. The immunoSEQ Assay was used to sequence the TCRbeta CDR3 regions. Not all clones reach the TCRdb copy of this immuneACCESS table, which keeps in-frame sequences only. Checked studies attribute under half of the gap to unresolved V genes and leave the rest unexplained. The sample table holds roughly 25,000 clones, of which about 70% were seen once. 11% to 15% of the sample is held by the ten biggest clonotypes. This receptor chain uses TRBV10-3 and TRBJ2-2, with 10 central nucleotides matching TRBD1. Sequencing was performed on CD4+ or CD8+ T cells sorted from blood, taken in a trial of the OX40 agonist ivuxolimab. This sequence originates from an adult with an advanced solid tumor such as melanoma, head and neck, liver or kidney cancer. This receptor has the CDR3 CAISPGTGAPGELFF. Here is the DNA: TGTGCCATCAGTCCCGGGACAGGGGCTCCCGGGGAGCTGTTTTTT.